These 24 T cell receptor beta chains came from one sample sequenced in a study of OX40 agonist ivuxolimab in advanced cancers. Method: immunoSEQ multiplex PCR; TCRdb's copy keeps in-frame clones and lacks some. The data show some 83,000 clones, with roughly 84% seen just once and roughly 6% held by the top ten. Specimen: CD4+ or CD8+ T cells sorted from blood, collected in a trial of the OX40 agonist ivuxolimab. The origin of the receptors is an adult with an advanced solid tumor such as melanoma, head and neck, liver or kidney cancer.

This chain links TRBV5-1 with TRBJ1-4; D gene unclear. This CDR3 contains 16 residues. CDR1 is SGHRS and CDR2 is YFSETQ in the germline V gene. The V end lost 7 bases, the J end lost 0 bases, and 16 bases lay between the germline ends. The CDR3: CASRPSPGATNEKLFF. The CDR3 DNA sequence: TGCGCCAGCCGCCCCAGTCCGGGTGCAACTAATGAAAAACTGTTTTTT.

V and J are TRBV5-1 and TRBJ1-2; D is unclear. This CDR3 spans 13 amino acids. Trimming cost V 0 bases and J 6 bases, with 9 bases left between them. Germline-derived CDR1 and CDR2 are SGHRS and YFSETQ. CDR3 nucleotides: TGCGCCAGCAGCTTGGCCGGGGTGGATGGCTACACCTTC. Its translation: CASSLAGVDGYTF.

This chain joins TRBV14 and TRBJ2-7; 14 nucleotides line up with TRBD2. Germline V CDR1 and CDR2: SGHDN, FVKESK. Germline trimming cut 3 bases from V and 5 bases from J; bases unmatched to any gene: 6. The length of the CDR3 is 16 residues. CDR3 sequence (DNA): TGTGCCAGCAGCCACCGCTCGGGACTAGCGGGAGACGAGCAGTACTTC. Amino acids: CASSHRSGLAGDEQYF.

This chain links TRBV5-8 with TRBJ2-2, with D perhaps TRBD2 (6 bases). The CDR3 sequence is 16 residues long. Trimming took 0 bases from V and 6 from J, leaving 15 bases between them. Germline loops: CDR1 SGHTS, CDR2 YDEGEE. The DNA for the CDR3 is TGTGCCAGCAGCTTGGCTTTCCGACTAGTATCCGGGGAGCTGTTTTTT. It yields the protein CASSLAFRLVSGELFF.

The CDR3 DNA reads as TGTGCCAGTAGGGAGACTGGAAACACCATATATTTT. This translates into CASRETGNTIYF. The V gene is TRBV19, the J gene TRBJ1-3, with D hard to call. Germline V CDR1 and CDR2: LNHDA, SQIVND (reference sequence). V dropped 6 bases and J dropped 2 bases, with 5 bases sitting between them. CDR3 length: 12 residues. Full variable domain (rest looked up from reference TRBV19 and TRBJ1-3): DGGITQSPKYLFRKEGQNVTLSCEQNLNHDAMYWYRQDPGQGLRLIYYSQIVNDFQKGDIAEGYSVSREKKESFPLTVTSAQKNPTAFYLCASRETGNTIYFGEGSWLTVV.

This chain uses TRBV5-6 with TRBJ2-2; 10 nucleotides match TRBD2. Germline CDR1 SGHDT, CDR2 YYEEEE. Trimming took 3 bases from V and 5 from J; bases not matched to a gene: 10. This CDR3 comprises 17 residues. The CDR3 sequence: CASSYFPSGSRTGELFF. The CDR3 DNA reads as TGTGCCAGCAGCTACTTCCCTAGCGGGAGTAGGACCGGGGAGCTGTTTTTT.

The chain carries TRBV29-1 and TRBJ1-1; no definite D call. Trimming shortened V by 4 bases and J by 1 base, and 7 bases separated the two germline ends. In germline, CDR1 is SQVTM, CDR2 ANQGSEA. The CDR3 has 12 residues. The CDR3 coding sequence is TGCAGCGTTGTTTGGGGGAACACTGAAGCTTTCTTT. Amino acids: CSVVWGNTEAFF. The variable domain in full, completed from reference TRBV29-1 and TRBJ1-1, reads SAVISQKPSRDICQRGTSLTIQCQVDSQVTMMFWYRQQPGQSLTLIATANQGSEATYESGFVIDKFPISRPNLTFSTLTVSNMSPEDSSIYLCSVVWGNTEAFFGQGTRLTVV.

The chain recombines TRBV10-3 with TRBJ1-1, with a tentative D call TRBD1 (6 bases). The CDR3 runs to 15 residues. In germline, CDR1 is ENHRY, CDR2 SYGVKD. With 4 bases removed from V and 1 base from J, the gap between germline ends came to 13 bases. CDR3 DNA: TGTGCCATCAGTGGCCATGTGACAGGGAACACTGAAGCTTTCTTT. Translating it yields CAISGHVTGNTEAFF.

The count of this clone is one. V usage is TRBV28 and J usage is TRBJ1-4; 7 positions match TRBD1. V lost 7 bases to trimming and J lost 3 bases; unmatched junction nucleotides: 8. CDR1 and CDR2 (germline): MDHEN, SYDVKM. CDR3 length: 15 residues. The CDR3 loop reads CASTRGGTANEKLFF. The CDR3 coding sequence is TGTGCCAGCACCAGGGGGGGAACGGCTAATGAAAAACTGTTTTTT.

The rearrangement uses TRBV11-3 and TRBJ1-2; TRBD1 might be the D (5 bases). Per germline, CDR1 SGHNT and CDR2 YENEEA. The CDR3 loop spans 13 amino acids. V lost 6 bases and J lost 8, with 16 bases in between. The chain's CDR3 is CASSVGGVYGYTF. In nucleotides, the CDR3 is TGTGCCAGCAGTGTCGGAGGGGTCTACGGCTACACCTTC.

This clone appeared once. The CDR3 region is CASSLAGGPPFF. As DNA, the CDR3 is TGTGCCAGCAGCTTAGCGGGGGGGCCCCCATTCTTC. This chain joins TRBV11-2 and TRBJ2-1; 8 nucleotides match TRBD2. This CDR3 comprises 12 residues. From germline, CDR1 is SGHAT and CDR2 FQNNGV. Trimming took 1 base from V and 16 from J; bases not matched to a gene: 6.

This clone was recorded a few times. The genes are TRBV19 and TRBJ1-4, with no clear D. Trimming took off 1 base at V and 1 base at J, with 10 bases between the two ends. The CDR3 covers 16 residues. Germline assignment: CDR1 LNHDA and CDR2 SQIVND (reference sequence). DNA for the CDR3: TGTGCCAGTAGTATAGGGATGGGGATAACTAATGAAAAACTGTTTTTT. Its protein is CASSIGMGITNEKLFF. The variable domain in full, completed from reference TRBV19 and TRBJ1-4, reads DGGITQSPKYLFRKEGQNVTLSCEQNLNHDAMYWYRQDPGQGLRLIYYSQIVNDFQKGDIAEGYSVSREKKESFPLTVTSAQKNPTAFYLCASSIGMGITNEKLFFGSGTQLSVL.

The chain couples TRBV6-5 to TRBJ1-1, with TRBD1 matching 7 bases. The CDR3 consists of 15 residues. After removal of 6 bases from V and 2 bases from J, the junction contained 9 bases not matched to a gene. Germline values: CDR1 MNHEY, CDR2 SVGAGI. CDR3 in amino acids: CASSQTGDLNTEAFF. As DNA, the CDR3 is TGTGCCAGCAGCCAAACAGGGGACCTTAACACTGAAGCTTTCTTT.

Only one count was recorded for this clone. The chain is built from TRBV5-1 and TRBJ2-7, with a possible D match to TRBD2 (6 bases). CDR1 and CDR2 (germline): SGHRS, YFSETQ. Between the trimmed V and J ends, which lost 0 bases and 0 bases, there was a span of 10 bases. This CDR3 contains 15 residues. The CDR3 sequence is CASSLGGRSSYEQYF. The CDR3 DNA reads TGCGCCAGCAGCTTGGGAGGGAGGAGCTCCTACGAGCAGTACTTC.

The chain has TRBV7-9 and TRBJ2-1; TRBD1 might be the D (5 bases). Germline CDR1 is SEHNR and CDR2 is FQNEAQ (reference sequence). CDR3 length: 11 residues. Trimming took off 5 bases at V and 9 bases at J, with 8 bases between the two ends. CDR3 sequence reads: CASSLDSEQFF. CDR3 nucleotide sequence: TGTGCCAGCAGCCTTGACAGTGAGCAGTTCTTC. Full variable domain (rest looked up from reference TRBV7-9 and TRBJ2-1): DTGVSQNPRHKITKRGQNVTFRCDPISEHNRLYWYRQTLGQGPEFLTYFQNEAQLEKSRLLSDRFSAERPKGSFSTLEIQRTEQGDSAMYLCASSLDSEQFFGPGTRLTVL.

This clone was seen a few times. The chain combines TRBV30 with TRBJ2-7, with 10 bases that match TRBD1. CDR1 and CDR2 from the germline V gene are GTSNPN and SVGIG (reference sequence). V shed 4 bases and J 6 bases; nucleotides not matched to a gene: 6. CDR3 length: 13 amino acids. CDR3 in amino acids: CAWMGQGITEQYF. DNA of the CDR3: TGTGCCTGGATGGGACAGGGGATTACCGAGCAGTACTTC.

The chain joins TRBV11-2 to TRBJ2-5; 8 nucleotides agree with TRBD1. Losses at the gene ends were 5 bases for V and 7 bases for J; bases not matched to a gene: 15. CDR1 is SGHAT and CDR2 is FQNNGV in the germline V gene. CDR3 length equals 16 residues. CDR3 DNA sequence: TGTGCCAGCAGCCGAGCCCGGGACAGGACGTCTGGGACCCAGTACTTC. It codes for CASSRARDRTSGTQYF.

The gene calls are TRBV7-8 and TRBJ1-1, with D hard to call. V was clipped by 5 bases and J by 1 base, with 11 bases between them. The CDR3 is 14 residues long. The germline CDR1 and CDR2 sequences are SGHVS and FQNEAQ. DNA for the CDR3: TGTGCCAGCAGCCGAACGGACTGGAACACTGAAGCTTTCTTT. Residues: CASSRTDWNTEAFF.

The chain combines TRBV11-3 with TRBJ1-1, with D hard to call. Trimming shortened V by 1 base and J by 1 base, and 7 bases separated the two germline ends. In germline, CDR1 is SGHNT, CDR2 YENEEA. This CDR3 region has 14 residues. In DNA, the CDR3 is TGTGCCAGCAGCTTAGGTCGGGGGAACACTGAAGCTTTCTTT. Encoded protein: CASSLGRGNTEAFF.

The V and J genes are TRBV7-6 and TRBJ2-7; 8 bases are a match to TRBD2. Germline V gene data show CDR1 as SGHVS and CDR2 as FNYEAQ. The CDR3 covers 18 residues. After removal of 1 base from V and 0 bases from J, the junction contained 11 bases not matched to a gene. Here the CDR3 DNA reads TGTGCCAGCAGCTTAGTAAGGGGCAAGCGGGAGAGCTCCTACGAGCAGTACTTC. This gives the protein CASSLVRGKRESSYEQYF.

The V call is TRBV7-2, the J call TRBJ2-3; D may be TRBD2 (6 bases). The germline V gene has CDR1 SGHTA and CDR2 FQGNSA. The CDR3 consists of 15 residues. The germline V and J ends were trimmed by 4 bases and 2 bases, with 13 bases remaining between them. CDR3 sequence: CASSSKWGDTDTQYF. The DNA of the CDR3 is TGTGCCAGCAGCTCCAAGTGGGGGGACACAGATACGCAGTATTTT.

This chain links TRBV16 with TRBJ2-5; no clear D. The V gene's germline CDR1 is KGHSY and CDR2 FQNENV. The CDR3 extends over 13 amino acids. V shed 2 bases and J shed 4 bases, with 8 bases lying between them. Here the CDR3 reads CASSQGELETQYF. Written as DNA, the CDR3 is TGTGCCAGCAGCCAAGGTGAACTAGAGACCCAGTACTTC.

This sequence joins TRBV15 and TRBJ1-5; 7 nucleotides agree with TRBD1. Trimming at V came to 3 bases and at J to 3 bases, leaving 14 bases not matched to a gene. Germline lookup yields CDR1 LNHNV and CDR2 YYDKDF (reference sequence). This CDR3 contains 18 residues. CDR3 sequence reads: CATSRDNKGQANNQPQHF. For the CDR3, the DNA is TGTGCCACCAGCAGGGACAACAAAGGACAGGCAAACAATCAGCCCCAGCATTTT.

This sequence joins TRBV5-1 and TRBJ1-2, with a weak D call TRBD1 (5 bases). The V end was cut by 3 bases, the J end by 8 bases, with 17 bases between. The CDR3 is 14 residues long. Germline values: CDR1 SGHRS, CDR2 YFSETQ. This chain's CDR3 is CASSSQIQGDGYTF. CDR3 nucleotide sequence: TGCGCCAGCAGCTCCCAAATCCAGGGAGACGGCTACACCTTC.